Reported below is one T cell receptor (beta chain). Its target is not known. V was cut by 5 bases and J by 7 bases, with 11 bases left in between. Germline V gives CDR1 GTSNPN, CDR2 SVGIG (reference sequence). The CDR3 length is 11 residues. The data were taken from a study of cytomegalovirus exposure and HLA in healthy donors. Overall study results and limits: An ancestry cluster, one associated with Asian ancestry, reportedly showed fewer N-insertions than the approximately 670-donor mean in a later analysis.

The study ran its PCR with 60 Vbeta and 13 Jbeta primers. Profiling relied on immunoSEQ multiplex PCR, and the TCRdb table lists in-frame clones only, not all of them. The table records 120,000 or so clones, approximately 75% of them present only once. Unrecorded immune exposures were likely, despite nominal health at sampling. This sequence originates from a man aged 40-50 years in good health and CMV-seronegative. The sample taken for sequencing was PBMCs. V gene TRBV30 combines with J gene TRBJ1-2; D perhaps matches TRBD1 (5 bases). The CDR3 nucleotides read TGTGCCTGGGGGGTCAGGGCTGGCTACACCTTC. It is translated as CAWGVRAGYTF.